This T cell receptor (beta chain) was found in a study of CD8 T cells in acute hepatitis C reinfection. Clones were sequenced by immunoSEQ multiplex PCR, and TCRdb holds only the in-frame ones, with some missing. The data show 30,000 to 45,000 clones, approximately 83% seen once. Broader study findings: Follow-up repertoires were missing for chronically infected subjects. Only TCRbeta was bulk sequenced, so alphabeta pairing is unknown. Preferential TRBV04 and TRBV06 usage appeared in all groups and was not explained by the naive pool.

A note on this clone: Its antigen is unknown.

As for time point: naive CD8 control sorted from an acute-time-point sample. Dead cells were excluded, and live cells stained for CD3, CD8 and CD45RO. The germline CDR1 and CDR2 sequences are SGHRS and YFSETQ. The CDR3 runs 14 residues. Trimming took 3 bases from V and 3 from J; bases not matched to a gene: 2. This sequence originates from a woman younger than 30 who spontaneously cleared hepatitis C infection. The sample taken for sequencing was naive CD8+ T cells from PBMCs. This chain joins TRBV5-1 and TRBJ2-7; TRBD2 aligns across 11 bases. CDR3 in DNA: TGCGCCAGCAGCTCGGGGACTAGCGGCTACGAGCAGTACTTC. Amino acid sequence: CASSSGTSGYEQYF.